This TCR beta chain was identified in a study of T cells in Graves' hyperthyroidism and ophthalmopathy. General observations from the study: Peripheral blood also featured most of the thyroid clonotypes expanded above 0.001.

The CDR3 is 11 amino acids. The V end lost 0 bases, the J end lost 8 bases, and 5 bases lay between the germline ends. The germline CDR1 and CDR2 sequences are DFQATT and SNEGSKA (reference sequence). This clonotype was recorded at least ten times. Its antigen is unknown. Amplification yielded TCR beta CDR3 regions, with RNA transcripts as the source. A set of HTBI primers served as the primers for a first-round RT-PCR of the TCR CDR3. TCRdb analysed the multiplex PCR reads with MiXCR anew, one entry per CDR3 protein. The sample lists under 400,000 distinct CDR3 sequences, over 12% occurring once. On the basis of clinical symptoms, serum thyroxine and TRAb, thyroid ultrasound and orbital computed tomography, diagnoses were made.

The receptor was derived from an older woman with Graves' ophthalmopathy. Sequencing input: blood. The rearrangement uses TRBV20-1 and TRBJ1-5; the D gene is possibly TRBD1 (5 bases). CDR3 nucleotides: TGCAGTGCTAGAGAGGGGGAGCCCCAGCATTTT. This encodes CSAREGEPQHF.